The TCR beta chain under discussion was sequenced for a study of T cells in Graves' hyperthyroidism and ophthalmopathy. Researchers took RNA transcripts and amplified the TCR beta CDR3 regions from them. First-round RT-PCR targeting the TCR CDR3 was performed with the HTBI primer set. TCRdb passed the multiplex PCR reads through MiXCR, listing each CDR3 protein once. The sample carries fewer than 700,000 distinct CDR3 sequences, about a sixth recorded once. This clonotype has a count of ten or more. Its antigen is not known. Whole-study findings and limits: The authors' 13 V-J model separated ophthalmopathy from stable hyperthyroidism.

The germline V gene has CDR1 SGHTA and CDR2 FQGTGA. V was pared by 4 bases and J by 7 bases, with 5 bases between. This CDR3 has 11 residues. Sample: blood. This chain connects TRBV7-3 to TRBJ2-1; D uncertain. This clonotype was obtained from a woman aged 25 to 39 with Graves' hyperthyroidism. The CDR3 here is CASSSSNEQFF. The CDR3, as DNA: TGTGCCAGCAGCTCCTCTAATGAGCAGTTCTTC.